The 23 T cell receptor beta chains listed next were all sequenced from one sample in a study of T-cell reconstitution after alpha-beta-depleted transplantation in children. Unique molecular identifiers featured in how the TCRbeta library was prepared. TCRdb processed the PCR reads anew with MiXCR; each CDR3 protein has one entry. The sample lists about 980,000 distinct CDR3 sequences, around 30% occurring once. This material consisted of PBMCs, mostly from graft donor cells, taken 360 days after TCRalphabeta/CD19-depleted stem cell transplant. These receptors were taken from a boy under two years old who had a stem cell transplant for SCID, so the T cells may come from the graft donor.

This clonotype was found a few times. The V gene is TRBV15, the J gene TRBJ2-5; possible D gene TRBD2, 5 bases. V lost 0 bases and J lost 3, with 20 bases in between. This CDR3 contains 18 residues. CDR1 LNHNV and CDR2 YYDKDF come from the germline V gene (reference sequence). The CDR3 protein is CATSRDLGVGRMEETQYF. As DNA, the CDR3 is TGTGCCACCAGCAGAGATCTCGGGGTGGGGAGAATGGAAGAGACCCAGTACTTC.

CDR3 DNA sequence: TGCAGTGCTAGAGATGTGGCAGGGGGACATGGCGAGCAGTACTTC. Translated, it gives CSARDVAGGHGEQYF. V is TRBV20-1 and J is TRBJ2-7; TRBD1 aligns across 7 bases. Trimming took 0 bases from V and 6 from J; bases not matched to a gene: 11. CDR3 size: 15 residues. Germline CDR1 is DFQATT and CDR2 is SNEGSKA (reference sequence).

This clonotype was seen at least ten times. The chain has TRBV28 and TRBJ1-2; 7 positions agree with TRBD1. The germline V gene has CDR1 MDHEN and CDR2 SYDVKM. Losses at the gene ends were 6 bases for V and 4 bases for J; bases not matched to a gene: 14. The CDR3 has 16 residues. The CDR3 spells CASSTGTAFFSYGYTF. CDR3 in DNA: TGTGCCAGCAGCACCGGGACAGCTTTTTTTTCCTATGGCTACACCTTC.

The chain has TRBV18 and TRBJ2-6, with 10 positions matching TRBD2. CDR3 length equals 18 residues. Trimming removed 5 bases from V and 0 bases from J; junction bases left unmatched: 7. From germline, CDR1 is KGHSH and CDR2 LQKENI. The CDR3 DNA reads as TGTGCCAGCTCAAGCTCACGGACTAGCGGCTCTGGGGCCAACGTCCTGACTTTC. Translating gives CASSSSRTSGSGANVLTF.

This chain uses TRBV7-8 with TRBJ2-3; D not certain. V gave up 0 bases and J gave up 6 bases, with 10 bases separating them. The CDR3 contains 14 residues. In germline, CDR1 is SGHVS, CDR2 FQNEAQ. The CDR3 nucleotides are TGTGCCAGCAGCTTAGCACGAGTTGGGGATACGCAGTATTTT. Translation gives CASSLARVGDTQYF.

The table lists this clonotype with many counts. J is TRBJ2-1 and V is TRBV29-1; D perhaps matches TRBD1 (6 bases). In germline, CDR1 is SQVTM, CDR2 ANQGSEA. This CDR3 has 14 residues. Trimming removed 2 bases at V and 4 bases at J, with 12 bases between. The CDR3 protein is CSVETGLRYNEQFF. DNA of the CDR3: TGCAGCGTTGAAACAGGGTTGCGTTACAATGAGCAGTTCTTC.

This CDR3 is CSARGGRGGPYNEQFF. The CDR3 region has the DNA TGCAGTGCTAGGGGGGGCAGGGGAGGCCCCTACAATGAGCAGTTCTTC. The chain carries TRBV20-1 and TRBJ2-1; perhaps D is TRBD1 or TRBD2 (6 bases each). The CDR3 runs 16 residues. The V end was cut by 3 bases, the J end by 2 bases, with 17 bases between. CDR1 and CDR2 from the germline V gene are DFQATT and SNEGSKA (reference sequence).

The chain employs TRBV12-3 or TRBV12-4 and TRBJ2-7; 9 bases agree with TRBD1. V was clipped by 0 bases and J by 6 bases; unmatched bases: 6. The CDR3 is made up of 15 amino acids. CDR3 residues: CASSLAGTGSVEQYF. CDR3 nucleotides: TGTGCCAGCAGTTTAGCAGGGACAGGGAGTGTCGAGCAGTACTTC.

The gene calls are TRBV18 and TRBJ1-5; D perhaps matches TRBD1 (6 bases). This CDR3 has 15 amino acids. Per the germline V gene, CDR1 is KGHSH and CDR2 is LQKENI. The V end was cut by 5 bases, the J end by 6 bases, with 17 bases between. Written as DNA, the CDR3 is TGTGCCAGCTCATTCGATTCAGGGGTGGGTCAGCCCCAGCATTTT. Protein: CASSFDSGVGQPQHF.

The CDR3 here is CASSLGLAVEEQYF. The DNA for the CDR3 is TGTGCCAGCAGCTTGGGACTAGCGGTTGAAGAGCAGTACTTC. The chain is built from TRBV7-6 and TRBJ2-7; 11 positions agree with TRBD2. V dropped 3 bases and J dropped 7; count of bases not matched to a gene: 5. The CDR3 spans 14 residues. Germline V gene data show CDR1 as SGHVS and CDR2 as FNYEAQ.

The rearrangement links TRBV5-1 to TRBJ2-1; D may be TRBD1 or TRBD2 (6 bases each). The CDR3 length is 13 residues. CDR1 and CDR2 from the germline V gene are SGHRS and YFSETQ. V gave up 6 bases and J gave up 9 bases, with 16 bases separating them. CDR3 nucleotides: TGCGCCAGCACGGGCAGGGGAGGAAGTGAGCAGTTCTTC. Its translation is CASTGRGGSEQFF. The full variable domain, in which reference TRBV5-1 and TRBJ2-1 provide the parts outside the CDR3, is KAGVTQTPRYLIKTRGQQVTLSCSPISGHRSVSWYQQTPGQGLQFLFEYFSETQRNKGNFPGRFSGRQFSNSRSEMNVSTLELGDSALYLCASTGRGGSEQFFGPGTRLTVL.

This clonotype turned up a few times. Written as DNA, the CDR3 is TGCGCCAGCAGTGGAGGATCCGGGACCCAGTCAGGGGAGACCCAGTACTTC. Amino acids: CASSGGSGTQSGETQYF. The genes are TRBV10-1 and TRBJ2-5; either TRBD1 or TRBD2 may fit D (5 bases each). This CDR3 has 17 residues. Between the trimmed V and J ends, which lost 4 bases and 5 bases, there was a span of 23 bases. Germline V gene data show CDR1 as WNHNN and CDR2 as SYGVQD (reference sequence).

This rearrangement joins TRBV3-1 to TRBJ2-1, with 8 bases identical to TRBD1. Germline-derived CDR1 and CDR2 are LGHDT and YNNKEL (reference sequence). The CDR3 has 12 residues. J lost 13 bases, V lost 1 base, and 3 bases had no gene match. Here the CDR3 reads CASSQVGTGQFF. CDR3 in DNA: TGTGCCAGCAGCCAAGTAGGGACAGGCCAGTTCTTC.

The rearrangement links TRBV5-1 to TRBJ2-7; 9 nucleotides agree with TRBD1. This CDR3 is 14 amino acids long. The trim removed 6 bases at V and 6 bases at J, leaving 10 bases unmatched. Per the germline V gene, CDR1 is SGHRS and CDR2 is YFSETQ. CDR3 nucleotides: TGCGCCAGCACCTGGACAGGGGAGGGTGGCGAGCAGTACTTC. This sequence encodes CASTWTGEGGEQYF.

This clonotype turned up a few times. The genes are TRBV20-1 and TRBJ2-1, with 7 bases aligning to TRBD1. The CDR3 runs to 15 residues. The V gene's germline CDR1 is DFQATT and CDR2 SNEGSKA (reference sequence). Germline trimming cut 2 bases from V and 5 bases from J; bases unmatched to any gene: 9. The CDR3 bases are TGCAGTGCTAGAAGTCTAACAGGGGTTCACAATGAGCAGTTCTTC. Amino acids: CSARSLTGVHNEQFF.

The rearrangement links TRBV5-1 to TRBJ2-7; 10 nucleotides agree with TRBD1. V gave up 6 bases and J gave up 2 bases; unmatched junction bases: 2. The length of the CDR3 is 13 residues. Germline-derived CDR1 and CDR2 are SGHRS and YFSETQ. In DNA, the CDR3 is TGCGCCAGCATGGGACAGGGGCCCTACGAGCAGTACTTC. Amino acid sequence: CASMGQGPYEQYF.

Only a few counts were recorded for this clonotype. The rearrangement joins TRBV10-3 to TRBJ1-2; TRBD1 aligns across 8 bases. The CDR3 runs to 14 residues. Germline CDR1 ENHRY, CDR2 SYGVKD. Trimming removed 3 bases from V and 5 bases from J; junction bases left unmatched: 5. CDR3 in DNA: TGTGCCATCAGTGAAACAGGGGGATTTTATGGCTACACCTTC. It specifies CAISETGGFYGYTF.

In its sample, this clonotype was seen once. The chain combines TRBV19 with TRBJ2-4; D is perhaps TRBD1 (5 bases). Germline lookup yields CDR1 LNHDA and CDR2 SQIVND (reference sequence). The CDR3 is 15 amino acids. V gave up 0 bases and J gave up 7 bases, with 13 bases separating them. Written as DNA, the CDR3 is TGTGCCAGTAGTATAGATCCCGCAGGGCGTAACATTCAGTACTTC. As protein: CASSIDPAGRNIQYF.

The CDR3: CASSSKTSGASETQYF. The CDR3 DNA follows: TGCGCCAGCAGCTCTAAGACTAGCGGGGCCAGCGAGACCCAGTACTTC. This rearrangement joins TRBV5-1 to TRBJ2-5; 11 positions agree with TRBD2. This CDR3 is built from 16 residues. V trimming: 3 bases; J trimming: 5 bases; junction bases outside the gene matches: 9. Germline CDR1 SGHRS, CDR2 YFSETQ. The full variable domain, rest sourced from reference TRBV5-1 and TRBJ2-5, is KAGVTQTPRYLIKTRGQQVTLSCSPISGHRSVSWYQQTPGQGLQFLFEYFSETQRNKGNFPGRFSGRQFSNSRSEMNVSTLELGDSALYLCASSSKTSGASETQYFGPGTRLLVL.

The chain links TRBV9 to TRBJ2-7; D possibly corresponds to TRBD2 (5 bases). The CDR3 covers 13 residues. Trimming stripped 3 bases from V and 5 bases from J, with 12 bases between. Germline V gene data show CDR1 as SGDLS and CDR2 as YYNGEE. In nucleotides, the CDR3 is TGTGCCAGCAGCGGGCATCCGGGAAACGAGCAGTACTTC. Translated, it gives CASSGHPGNEQYF.

The chain uses TRBV12-3 or TRBV12-4 and TRBJ1-4, with D tentatively TRBD1 (6 bases). Trimming removed 4 bases at V and 5 bases at J, with 14 bases between. The CDR3 sequence is 15 residues long. CDR3 residues: CASSSGGGLNEKLFF. CDR3 in DNA: TGTGCCAGCAGTTCGGGGGGCGGCTTGAATGAAAAACTGTTTTTT.

This clonotype was seen more than once but under ten times. This chain uses TRBV4-1 with TRBJ2-5; no firm D call. From germline, CDR1 is MGHRA and CDR2 YSYEKL. The length of the CDR3 is 14 residues. Trimming took 1 base from V and 3 from J, leaving 9 bases between them. The CDR3 region is CASSQADLKETQYF. The CDR3 DNA follows: TGCGCCAGCAGCCAAGCAGACCTGAAAGAGACCCAGTACTTC.

This chain joins TRBV29-1 and TRBJ1-2, with unresolved D. Looked up from germline, CDR1 is SQVTM and CDR2 is ANQGSEA. V was pared by 7 bases and J by 8 bases, with 14 bases between. The CDR3 is made up of 11 amino acids. CDR3 nucleotide sequence: TGCAGCGCCCGGAGGGAGGGCGGCTACACCTTC. Amino acid sequence: CSARREGGYTF.